The 10 T cell receptor beta chains in this list originate from one sample, sequenced in a study of blood T cell repertoires in COVID-19. Sequencing was performed with immunoSEQ multiplex PCR; in TCRdb, only in-frame clones are kept and a portion is missing. Of about 68,000 clones detected, roughly 84% appear once; the ten largest clones hold around two fifths. Specimen: peripheral blood. The origin of the receptors is a man aged 80 or over with acute or convalescent COVID-19.

The sample holds one count of this clone. This chain joins TRBV28 and TRBJ2-3; 8 nucleotides align to TRBD1. The J segment lost 1 base and the V segment lost 6 bases, leaving 15 bases of the junction unmatched. The germline V gene has CDR1 MDHEN and CDR2 SYDVKM. The CDR3 covers 18 residues. The CDR3 loop reads CASSLTGGWEWGTDTQYF. The CDR3 DNA is TGTGCCAGCAGCCTCACAGGGGGGTGGGAGTGGGGCACAGATACGCAGTATTTT.

The chain joins TRBV5-1 to TRBJ1-1; TRBD1 matches 8 bases. Trimming took 7 bases from V and 0 from J; bases not matched to a gene: 11. Germline CDR1 and CDR2: SGHRS and YFSETQ. CDR3 length: 16 residues. The CDR3 DNA reads as TGCGCCAGCGAAAGCGGGGACAGGTACATGAACACTGAAGCTTTCTTT. Encoded protein: CASESGDRYMNTEAFF.

The gene calls are TRBV5-4 and TRBJ1-2; D possibly corresponds to TRBD1 (5 bases). CDR1 and CDR2 (germline): SGHNT, YYREEE (reference sequence). V lost 0 bases and J 8 bases, leaving 11 bases between the germline ends. This CDR3 is built from 13 residues. The CDR3 is CASSLAGEKGYTF. The CDR3 DNA sequence: TGTGCCAGCAGCTTGGCGGGGGAGAAGGGCTACACCTTC.

This sequence joins TRBV6-6 and TRBJ2-7; 11 bases line up with TRBD1. With V trimmed by 5 bases and J by 7 bases, 10 bases remained unmatched. The germline CDR1 and CDR2 sequences are MNHNY and SVGAGI (reference sequence). This CDR3 comprises 15 residues. The CDR3 loop is CASSNEGQGAGEQYF. The CDR3 nucleotides read TGTGCCAGCAGTAACGAAGGACAGGGGGCAGGGGAGCAGTACTTC.

The CDR3 region is CASSRSSGVYNEQFF. The CDR3 nucleotides are TGTGCCAGCAGCCGATCTAGCGGGGTATACAATGAGCAGTTCTTC. The chain links TRBV11-2 to TRBJ2-1; 9 nucleotides agree with TRBD2. The germline V gene has CDR1 SGHAT and CDR2 FQNNGV. The CDR3 has 15 amino acids. The V segment lost 5 bases and the J segment 4 bases; nucleotides outside the gene matches: 6. Complete variable domain (other parts from reference TRBV11-2 and TRBJ2-1): EAGVAQSPRYKIIEKRQSVAFWCNPISGHATLYWYQQILGQGPKLLIQFQNNGVVDDSQLPKDRFSAERLKGVDSTLKIQPAKLEDSAVYLCASSRSSGVYNEQFFGPGTRLTVL.

This clone was detected only a few times. This chain connects TRBV29-1 to TRBJ2-5; tentatively, D is TRBD1 (6 bases). V was cut by 5 bases and J by 1 base, with 11 bases left in between. Germline V gene lookup returns CDR1 SQVTM and CDR2 ANQGSEA. The CDR3 contains 13 residues. The CDR3 sequence: CSVSGGSQETQYF. CDR3 nucleotides: TGCAGCGTTAGTGGGGGCTCCCAAGAGACCCAGTACTTC.

The J gene is TRBJ1-5, the V gene TRBV27, with a weak D call TRBD1 (5 bases). Trimming left V 5 bases short and J 4 bases short, with 12 bases between. This CDR3 is 14 amino acids long. The germline CDR1 and CDR2 sequences are MNHEY and SMNVEV (reference sequence). The CDR3 coding sequence is TGTGCCAGCAGTCGAGCGGGGGGGAATCAGCCCCAGCATTTT. It translates to CASSRAGGNQPQHF.

The genes are TRBV5-4 and TRBJ2-3; 8 bases align to TRBD2. V dropped 4 bases and J dropped 8; count of bases not matched to a gene: 18. Germline V gives CDR1 SGHNT, CDR2 YYREEE (reference sequence). CDR3 size: 17 residues. CDR3 protein: CASSPDGGSGGQGTQYF. CDR3 in DNA: TGTGCCAGCAGCCCTGATGGGGGGAGCGGGGGCCAGGGTACGCAGTATTTT. Supplemented by reference TRBV5-4 and TRBJ2-3, the full variable domain reads ETGVTQSPTHLIKTRGQQVTLRCSSQSGHNTVSWYQQALGQGPQFIFQYYREEENGRGNFPPRFSGLQFPNYSSELNVNALELDDSALYLCASSPDGGSGGQGTQYFGPGTRLTVL.

The chain joins TRBV7-2 to TRBJ2-1, with 9 bases identical to TRBD2. V lost 3 bases and J lost 4; bases outside the gene matches: 7. The CDR3 loop spans 16 amino acids. CDR1 and CDR2 (germline): SGHTA, FQGNSA. The CDR3 sequence is CASSLSRSGRYNEQFF. In nucleotides, the CDR3 is TGTGCCAGCAGCTTGTCTAGGAGCGGGAGGTACAATGAGCAGTTCTTC.

The chain is built from TRBV3-1 (or the pseudogene TRBV3-2) and TRBJ1-3; D remains ambiguous. Germline V gene lookup returns CDR1 LGHDT and CDR2 YNNKEL (reference sequence). The CDR3 is 15 amino acids. With 3 bases removed from V and 4 bases from J, the gap between germline ends came to 13 bases. CDR3: CASSHSRGVGNTIYF. In DNA, the CDR3 is TGTGCCAGCAGCCACAGCCGGGGAGTGGGAAACACCATATATTTT.